The present T cell receptor beta chain was sequenced within a study of T cells in Graves' hyperthyroidism and ophthalmopathy. Study results and caveats: In the analysis, a 13 V-J model separated ophthalmopathy from stable hyperthyroidism.

Amplification targeted TCR beta CDR3 regions from RNA transcripts. RT-PCR in the first round (using the HTBI primer set) targeted the TCR CDR3. TCRdb passed the multiplex PCR reads through MiXCR, listing each CDR3 protein once. The table records about 600,000 distinct CDR3 sequences, 13% to 15% of them present only once. The CDR3 is 14 residues long. Germline lookup yields CDR1 SGHAT and CDR2 FQDESV (reference sequence). The V and J ends lost 3 bases and 5 bases respectively, with 12 bases between them. This clonotype was found many times. Its target is not known. The TCR sequence derives from a woman between 18 and 29 years old with Graves' ophthalmopathy. The sample consisted of blood. V is TRBV11-1 and J is TRBJ2-3; no definite D call. The CDR3 nucleotides are TGTGCCAGCAGCTTGTGGGGTTCCGGAGATACGCAGTATTTT. It encodes CASSLWGSGDTQYF.